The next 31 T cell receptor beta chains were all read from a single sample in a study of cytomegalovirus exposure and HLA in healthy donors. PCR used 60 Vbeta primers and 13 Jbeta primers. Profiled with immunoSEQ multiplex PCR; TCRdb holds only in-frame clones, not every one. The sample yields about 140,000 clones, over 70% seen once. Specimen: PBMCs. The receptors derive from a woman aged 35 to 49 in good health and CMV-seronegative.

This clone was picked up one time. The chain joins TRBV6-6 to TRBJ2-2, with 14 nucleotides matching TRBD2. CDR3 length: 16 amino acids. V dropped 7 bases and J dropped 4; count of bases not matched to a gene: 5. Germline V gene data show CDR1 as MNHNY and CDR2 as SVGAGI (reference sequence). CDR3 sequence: CASTPGTSGSTGELFF. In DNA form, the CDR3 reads TGTGCCAGCACTCCCGGGACTAGCGGGAGCACCGGGGAGCTGTTTTTT.

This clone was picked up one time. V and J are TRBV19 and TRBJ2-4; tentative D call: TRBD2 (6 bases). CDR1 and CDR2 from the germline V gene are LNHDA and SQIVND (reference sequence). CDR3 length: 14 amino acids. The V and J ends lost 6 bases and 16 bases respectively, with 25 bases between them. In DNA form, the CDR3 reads TGTGCCAGTAGGGATCGGGGCCTAGCGTCCGTCCATTACTTC. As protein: CASRDRGLASVHYF. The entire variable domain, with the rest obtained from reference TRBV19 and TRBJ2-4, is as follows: DGGITQSPKYLFRKEGQNVTLSCEQNLNHDAMYWYRQDPGQGLRLIYYSQIVNDFQKGDIAEGYSVSREKKESFPLTVTSAQKNPTAFYLCASRDRGLASVHYFGAGTRLSVL.

The CDR3 loop is CASSFGAGMETQYF. The CDR3 bases are TGCGCCAGCAGCTTTGGGGCAGGAATGGAGACCCAGTACTTC. The chain employs TRBV5-1 and TRBJ2-5; maybe TRBD1 (5 bases). V was cut by 2 bases and J by 5 bases, with 13 bases left in between. This CDR3 region has 14 residues. CDR1 and CDR2 from the germline V gene are SGHRS and YFSETQ.

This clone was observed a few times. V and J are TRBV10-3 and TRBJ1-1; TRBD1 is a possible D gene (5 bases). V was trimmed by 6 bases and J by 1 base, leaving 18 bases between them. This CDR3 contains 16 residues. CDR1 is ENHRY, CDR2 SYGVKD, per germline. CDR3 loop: CAISKQPPGQNTEAFF. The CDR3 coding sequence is TGTGCCATCAGCAAGCAGCCCCCAGGGCAGAACACTGAAGCTTTCTTT.

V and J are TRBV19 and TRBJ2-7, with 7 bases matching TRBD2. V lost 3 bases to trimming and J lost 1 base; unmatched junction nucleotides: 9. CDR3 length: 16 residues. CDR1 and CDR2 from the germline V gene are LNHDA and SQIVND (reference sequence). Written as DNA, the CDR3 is TGTGCCAGTAGTATCCTTTCTAGCGGAAAATCCTACGAGCAGTACTTC. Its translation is CASSILSSGKSYEQYF.

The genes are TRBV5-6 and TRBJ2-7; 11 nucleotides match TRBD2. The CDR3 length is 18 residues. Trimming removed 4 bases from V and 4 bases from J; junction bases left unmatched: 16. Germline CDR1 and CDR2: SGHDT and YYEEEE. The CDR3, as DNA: TGTGCCAGCAGCCCCCGGGGGGGGCCTAGCGGGGGGTTTTACGAGCAGTACTTC. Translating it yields CASSPRGGPSGGFYEQYF.

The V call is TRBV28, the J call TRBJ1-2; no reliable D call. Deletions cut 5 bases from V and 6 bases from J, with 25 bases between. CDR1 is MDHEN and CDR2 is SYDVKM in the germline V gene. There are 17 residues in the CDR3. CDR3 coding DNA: TGTGCCAGCAGTCTCTCCCCCTTGGAGGGAATCTCCCATGGCTACACCTTC. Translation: CASSLSPLEGISHGYTF.

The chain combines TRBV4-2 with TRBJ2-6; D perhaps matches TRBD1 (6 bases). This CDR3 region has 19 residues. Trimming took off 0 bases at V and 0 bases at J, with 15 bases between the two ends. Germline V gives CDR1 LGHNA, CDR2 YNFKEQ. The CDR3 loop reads CASSQDWSRQVSGANVLTF. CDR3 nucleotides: TGTGCCAGCAGCCAAGATTGGTCAAGACAGGTCTCTGGGGCCAACGTCCTGACTTTC.

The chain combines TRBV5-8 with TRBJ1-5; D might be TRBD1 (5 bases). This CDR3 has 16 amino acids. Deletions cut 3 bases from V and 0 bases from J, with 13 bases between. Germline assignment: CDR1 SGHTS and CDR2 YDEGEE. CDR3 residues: CASSSRVGHSNQPQHF. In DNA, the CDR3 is TGTGCCAGCAGCTCCAGGGTCGGTCATAGCAATCAGCCCCAGCATTTT.

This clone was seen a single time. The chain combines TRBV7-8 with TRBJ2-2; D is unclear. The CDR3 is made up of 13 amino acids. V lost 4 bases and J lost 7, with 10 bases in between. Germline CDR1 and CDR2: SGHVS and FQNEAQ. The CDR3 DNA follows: TGTGCCAGCAGCTACGACTGGAGCGGGGAGCTGTTTTTT. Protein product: CASSYDWSGELFF.

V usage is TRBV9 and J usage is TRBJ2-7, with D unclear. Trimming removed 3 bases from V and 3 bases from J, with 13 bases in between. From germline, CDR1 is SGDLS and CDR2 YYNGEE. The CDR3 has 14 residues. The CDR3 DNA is TGTGCCAGCAGCGCAAGTGACAAATACTACGAGCAGTACTTC. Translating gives CASSASDKYYEQYF.

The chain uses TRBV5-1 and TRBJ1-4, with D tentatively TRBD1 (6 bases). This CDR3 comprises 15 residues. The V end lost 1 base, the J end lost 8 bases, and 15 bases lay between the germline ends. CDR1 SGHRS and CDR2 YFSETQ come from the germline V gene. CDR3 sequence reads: CASSLRDPRGEKLFF. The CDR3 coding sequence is TGCGCCAGCAGCTTGCGGGACCCTAGGGGGGAAAAACTGTTTTTT.

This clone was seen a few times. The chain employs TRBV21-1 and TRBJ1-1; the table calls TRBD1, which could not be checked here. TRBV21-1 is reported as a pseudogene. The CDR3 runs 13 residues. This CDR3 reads CASSKAGHTEAFF. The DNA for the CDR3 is TGTGCCAGCAGCAAAGCTGGGCATACTGAAGCTTTCTTT.

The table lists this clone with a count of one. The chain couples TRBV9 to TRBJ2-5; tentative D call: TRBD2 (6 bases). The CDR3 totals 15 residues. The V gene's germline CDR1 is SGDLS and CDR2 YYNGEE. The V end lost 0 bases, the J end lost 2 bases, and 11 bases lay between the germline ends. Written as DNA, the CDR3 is TGTGCCAGCAGCGTAGGGGATAGCGGTCAAGAGACCCAGTACTTC. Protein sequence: CASSVGDSGQETQYF.

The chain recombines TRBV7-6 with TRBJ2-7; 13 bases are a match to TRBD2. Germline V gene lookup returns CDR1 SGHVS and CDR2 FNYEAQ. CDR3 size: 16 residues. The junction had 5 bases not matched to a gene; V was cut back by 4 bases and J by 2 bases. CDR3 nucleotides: TGTGCCAGCAGCTCGGGGACTAGCGGGGTTCCCTACGAGCAGTACTTC. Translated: CASSSGTSGVPYEQYF.

CDR3 region: CASSDDSSSYNEQFF. Here the CDR3 DNA reads TGTGCCAGCAGCGATGACAGTAGCTCCTACAATGAGCAGTTCTTC. The genes are TRBV13 and TRBJ2-1; perhaps TRBD1 as D (5 bases). Germline V CDR1 and CDR2: PRHDT, FYEKMQ (reference sequence). Trimming removed 5 bases from V and 0 bases from J, with 11 bases in between. The CDR3 totals 15 residues.

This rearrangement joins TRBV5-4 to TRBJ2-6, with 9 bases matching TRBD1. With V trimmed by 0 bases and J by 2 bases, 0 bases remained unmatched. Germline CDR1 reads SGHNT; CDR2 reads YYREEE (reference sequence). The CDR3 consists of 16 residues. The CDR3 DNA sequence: TGTGCCAGCAGCTTGGGGACAGGGGCTGGGGCCAACGTCCTGACTTTC. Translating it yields CASSLGTGAGANVLTF.

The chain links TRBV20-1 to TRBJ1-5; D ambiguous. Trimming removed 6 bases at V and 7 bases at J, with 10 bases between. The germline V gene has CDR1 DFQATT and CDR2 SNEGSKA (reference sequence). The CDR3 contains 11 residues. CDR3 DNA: TGCAGTGCCCTCCGGGGACAGCCCCAGCATTTT. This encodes CSALRGQPQHF.

CDR3 nucleotide sequence: TGCAGCGTTGTCCTTCTGGAGACCCAGTACTTC. Translating it yields CSVVLLETQYF. V and J are TRBV29-1 and TRBJ2-5; D gene ambiguous. The length of the CDR3 is 11 residues. Trimming shortened V by 4 bases and J by 5 bases, and 8 bases separated the two germline ends. The V gene's germline CDR1 is SQVTM and CDR2 ANQGSEA.

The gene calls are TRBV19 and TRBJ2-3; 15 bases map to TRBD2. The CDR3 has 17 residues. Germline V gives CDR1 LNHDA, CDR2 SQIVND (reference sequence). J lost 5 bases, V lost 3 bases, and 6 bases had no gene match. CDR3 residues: CASSITGLAGGGDTQYF. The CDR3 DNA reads TGTGCCAGTAGTATTACGGGACTAGCGGGAGGAGGAGATACGCAGTATTTT.

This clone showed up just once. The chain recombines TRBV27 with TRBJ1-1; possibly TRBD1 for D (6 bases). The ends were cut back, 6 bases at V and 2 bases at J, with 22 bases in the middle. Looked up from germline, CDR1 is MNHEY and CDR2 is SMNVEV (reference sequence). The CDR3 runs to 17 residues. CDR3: CASSSSDFYRVNTEAFF. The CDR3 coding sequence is TGTGCCAGCAGCTCATCTGACTTTTACAGGGTTAACACTGAAGCTTTCTTT.

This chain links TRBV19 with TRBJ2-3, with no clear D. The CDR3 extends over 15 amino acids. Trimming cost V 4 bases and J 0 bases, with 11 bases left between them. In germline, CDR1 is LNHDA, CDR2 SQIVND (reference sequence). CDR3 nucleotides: TGTGCCAGTAGTAGTCAGTCCAGTAGCACAGATACGCAGTATTTT. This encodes CASSSQSSSTDTQYF.

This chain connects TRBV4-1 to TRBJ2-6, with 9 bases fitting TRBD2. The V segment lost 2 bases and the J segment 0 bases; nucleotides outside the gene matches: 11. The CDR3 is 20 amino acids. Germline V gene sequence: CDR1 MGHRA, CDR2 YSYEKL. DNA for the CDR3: TGCGCCAGCAGCCAAACGCCTAGGACTAGCGCGTACTCTGGGGCCAACGTCCTGACTTTC. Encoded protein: CASSQTPRTSAYSGANVLTF.

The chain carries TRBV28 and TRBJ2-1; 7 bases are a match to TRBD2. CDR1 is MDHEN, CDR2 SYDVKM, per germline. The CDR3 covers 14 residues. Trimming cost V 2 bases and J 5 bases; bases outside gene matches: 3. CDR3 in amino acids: CASSLTSADNEQFF. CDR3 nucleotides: TGTGCCAGCAGTTTAACTAGCGCGGACAATGAGCAGTTCTTC.

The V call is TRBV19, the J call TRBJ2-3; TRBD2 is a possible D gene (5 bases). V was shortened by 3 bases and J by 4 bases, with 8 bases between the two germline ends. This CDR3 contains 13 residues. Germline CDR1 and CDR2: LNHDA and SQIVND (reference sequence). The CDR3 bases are TGTGCCAGTAGTATTTCCGGGGCAGATACGCAGTATTTT. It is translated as CASSISGADTQYF.

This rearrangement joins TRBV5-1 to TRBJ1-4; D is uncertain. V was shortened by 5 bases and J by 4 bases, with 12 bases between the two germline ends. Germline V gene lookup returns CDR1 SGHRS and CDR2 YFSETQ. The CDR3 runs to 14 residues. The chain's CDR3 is CASRPEASNEKLFF. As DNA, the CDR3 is TGCGCCAGCAGGCCAGAGGCGAGTAATGAAAAACTGTTTTTT.

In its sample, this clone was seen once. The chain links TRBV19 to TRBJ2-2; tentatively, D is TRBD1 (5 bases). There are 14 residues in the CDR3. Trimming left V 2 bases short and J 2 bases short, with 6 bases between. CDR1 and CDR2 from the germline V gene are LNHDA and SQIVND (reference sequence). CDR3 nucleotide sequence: TGTGCCAGTAGTATACAGGGAAACACCGGGGAGCTGTTTTTT. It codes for CASSIQGNTGELFF.

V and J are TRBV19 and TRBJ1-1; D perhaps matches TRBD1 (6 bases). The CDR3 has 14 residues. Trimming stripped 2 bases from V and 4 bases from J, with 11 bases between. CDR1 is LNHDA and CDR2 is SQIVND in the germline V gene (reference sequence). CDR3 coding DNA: TGTGCCAGTAGTATACGGGGGGCGCGCACTGAAGCTTTCTTT. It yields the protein CASSIRGARTEAFF.

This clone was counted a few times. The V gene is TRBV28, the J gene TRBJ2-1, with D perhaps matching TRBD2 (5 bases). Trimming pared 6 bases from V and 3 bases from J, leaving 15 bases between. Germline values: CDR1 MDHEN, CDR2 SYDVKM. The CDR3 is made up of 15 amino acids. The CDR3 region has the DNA TGTGCCAGCAGGCCTAGACTGAGGGTCTACAATGAGCAGTTCTTC. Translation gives CASRPRLRVYNEQFF.

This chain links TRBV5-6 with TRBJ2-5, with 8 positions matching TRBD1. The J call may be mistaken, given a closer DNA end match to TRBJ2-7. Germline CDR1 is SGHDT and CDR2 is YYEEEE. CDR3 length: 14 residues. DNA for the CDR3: TGTGCCAGCAGCGACAGGGGACAGACCTACGAGCAGTACTTC. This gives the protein CASSDRGQTYEQYF.

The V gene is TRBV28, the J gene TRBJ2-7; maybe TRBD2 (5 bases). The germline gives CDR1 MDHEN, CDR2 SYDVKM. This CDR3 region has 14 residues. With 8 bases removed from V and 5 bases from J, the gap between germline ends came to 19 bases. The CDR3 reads CASAPHEGLDEQYF. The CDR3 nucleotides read TGTGCCAGCGCCCCGCACGAGGGCTTGGACGAGCAGTACTTC.